Presented here are 7 T cell receptor beta chains from one specimen sequenced in a study of OX40 agonist ivuxolimab in advanced cancers. Sequenced by immunoSEQ multiplex PCR; TCRdb stores in-frame clones only, minus some. Of approximately 100,000 clones listed, just over 90% are singletons. The starting material was CD4+ or CD8+ T cells sorted from blood, obtained in a trial of the OX40 agonist ivuxolimab. All receptors come from an adult with an advanced solid tumor such as melanoma, head and neck, liver or kidney cancer.

V gene TRBV5-4 combines with J gene TRBJ2-5, with 7 bases fitting TRBD1. V lost 5 bases to trimming and J lost 5 bases; unmatched junction nucleotides: 6. Germline V lookup: CDR1 SGHNT, CDR2 YYREEE (reference sequence). The CDR3 loop spans 13 amino acids. The CDR3 DNA reads TGTGCCAGCAGGGAGACAGGGTATGAGACCCAGTACTTC. It yields the protein CASRETGYETQYF.

This chain uses TRBV5-5 with TRBJ1-4; D perhaps matches TRBD1 (5 bases). The germline gives CDR1 SGHKS, CDR2 YYEKEE (reference sequence). This CDR3 spans 18 amino acids. Trimming took off 4 bases at V and 4 bases at J, with 23 bases between the two ends. CDR3 amino acids: CASSPSTGHRDVNEKLFF. The DNA for the CDR3 is TGTGCCAGCAGCCCCTCCACCGGACACCGGGACGTTAATGAAAAACTGTTTTTT.

The chain is built from TRBV10-2 and TRBJ2-7; 8 bases are a match to TRBD1. V gave up 6 bases and J gave up 3 bases; unmatched junction bases: 16. Germline V gives CDR1 WSHSY, CDR2 SAAADI. This CDR3 has 17 amino acids. The CDR3 DNA follows: TGCGCCAGCAGGGCAGGTAGTCCGGGGACAGGTTTCTACGAGCAGTACTTC. Its translation is CASRAGSPGTGFYEQYF.

The sample holds a few counts of this clone. V is TRBV7-4 and J is TRBJ2-7, with D unresolved. The CDR3 contains 15 residues. Trimming took off 5 bases at V and 2 bases at J, with 16 bases between the two ends. CDR1 SGHVT and CDR2 SQSDAQ come from the germline V gene. The CDR3: CASSQNCPIPYEQYF. The CDR3 DNA reads TGTGCCAGCAGCCAAAATTGTCCTATCCCCTACGAGCAGTACTTC.

The V call is TRBV5-1, the J call TRBJ1-2; D remains ambiguous. The germline V gene has CDR1 SGHRS and CDR2 YFSETQ. V lost 1 base and J lost 8, with 15 bases in between. The CDR3 consists of 14 residues. CDR3 DNA: TGCGCCAGCAGCTTGTTTGGAGATCCATGGGGCTACACCTTC. Encoded protein: CASSLFGDPWGYTF. The full variable domain, with the rest looked up from reference TRBV5-1 and TRBJ1-2, is KAGVTQTPRYLIKTRGQQVTLSCSPISGHRSVSWYQQTPGQGLQFLFEYFSETQRNKGNFPGRFSGRQFSNSRSEMNVSTLELGDSALYLCASSLFGDPWGYTFGSGTRLTVV.

The genes are TRBV6-5 and TRBJ1-2; 7 positions agree with TRBD1. The germline CDR1 and CDR2 sequences are MNHEY and SVGAGI. The trim removed 7 bases at V and 4 bases at J, leaving 6 bases unmatched. CDR3 length equals 13 residues. CDR3 loop: CASTPAGGYGYTF. The CDR3 DNA reads TGTGCCAGCACTCCAGCAGGGGGCTATGGCTACACCTTC.

The V and J genes are TRBV6-6 and TRBJ1-1; D is uncertain. CDR1 is MNHNY, CDR2 SVGAGI, per germline (reference sequence). The germline V and J ends were trimmed by 7 bases and 4 bases, with 16 bases remaining between them. There are 14 residues in the CDR3. In DNA, the CDR3 is TGTGCCAGCACCCCTAGGTCTGGGGTCACTGAAGCTTTCTTT. Translation: CASTPRSGVTEAFF.